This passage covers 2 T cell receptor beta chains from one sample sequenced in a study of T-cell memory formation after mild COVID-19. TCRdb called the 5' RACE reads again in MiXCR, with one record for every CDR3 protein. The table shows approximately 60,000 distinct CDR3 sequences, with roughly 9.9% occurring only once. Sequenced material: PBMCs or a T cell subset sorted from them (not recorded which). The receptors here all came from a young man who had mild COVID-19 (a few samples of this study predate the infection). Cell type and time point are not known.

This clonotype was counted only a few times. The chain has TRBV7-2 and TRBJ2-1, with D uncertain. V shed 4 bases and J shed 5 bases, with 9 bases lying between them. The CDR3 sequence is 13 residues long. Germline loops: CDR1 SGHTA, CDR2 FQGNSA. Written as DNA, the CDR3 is TGTGCCAGCAGCTATGGTATCGACAATGAGCAGTTCTTC. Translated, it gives CASSYGIDNEQFF.

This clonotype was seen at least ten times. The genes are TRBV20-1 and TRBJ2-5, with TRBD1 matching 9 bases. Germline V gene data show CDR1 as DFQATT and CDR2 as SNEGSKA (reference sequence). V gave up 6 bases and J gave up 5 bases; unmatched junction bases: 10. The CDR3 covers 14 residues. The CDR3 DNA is TGCAGTGCACCAAGCCCAGGGACAGGGGAGACCCAGTACTTC. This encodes CSAPSPGTGETQYF.